The 18 T cell receptor beta chains listed next were all sequenced from one sample in a study of cytomegalovirus exposure and HLA in healthy donors. Method: immunoSEQ multiplex PCR; TCRdb's copy keeps in-frame clones and lacks some. Here the sample spans 240,000 or so clones, around 86% being singletons. Material for sequencing was PBMCs. These receptor sequences come from a woman aged 25 to 39 in good health and CMV-seropositive.

The rearrangement uses TRBV13 and TRBJ1-1, with 9 bases matching TRBD1. The CDR3 spans 14 residues. Germline V gene data show CDR1 as PRHDT and CDR2 as FYEKMQ (reference sequence). V was clipped by 5 bases and J by 5 bases; unmatched bases: 6. The chain's CDR3 is CASSADRGGTEAFF. CDR3 nucleotides: TGTGCCAGCAGCGCGGACAGGGGAGGGACTGAAGCTTTCTTT.

This chain connects TRBV6-5 to TRBJ2-5; TRBD2 matches 8 bases. Germline CDR1 is MNHEY and CDR2 is SVGAGI. CDR3 size: 16 residues. The J segment lost 5 bases and the V segment lost 2 bases, leaving 10 bases of the junction unmatched. Here the CDR3 reads CASSYREGLLGETQYF. Here the CDR3 DNA reads TGTGCCAGCAGTTACCGGGAGGGGCTTTTGGGGGAGACCCAGTACTTC.

The J gene is TRBJ2-7, the V gene TRBV28; 8 bases line up with TRBD1. Germline CDR1 MDHEN, CDR2 SYDVKM. CDR3 length: 15 residues. J lost 7 bases, V lost 5 bases, and 13 bases had no gene match. The CDR3 protein is CASSPDRGRLFEQYF. The CDR3 DNA is TGTGCCAGCAGTCCCGACAGGGGCCGGTTATTTGAGCAGTACTTC.

This chain's CDR3 is CASSWDRVDQPQHF. The CDR3 bases are TGTGCCAGCAGCTGGGACAGGGTAGACCAGCCCCAGCATTTT. The rearrangement links TRBV28 to TRBJ1-5; 9 bases line up with TRBD1. The CDR3 loop spans 14 amino acids. Germline V gene lookup returns CDR1 MDHEN and CDR2 SYDVKM. The V and J ends lost 6 bases and 7 bases, in that order; junction bases with no gene match: 7. Full variable domain (remainder filled in from reference TRBV28 and TRBJ1-5): DVKVTQSSRYLVKRTGEKVFLECVQDMDHENMFWYRQDPGLGLRLIYFSYDVKMKEKGDIPEGYSVSREKKERFSLILESASTNQTSMYLCASSWDRVDQPQHFGDGTRLSIL.

The rearrangement uses TRBV7-8 and TRBJ1-2, with 7 bases fitting TRBD1. The CDR3 runs to 17 residues. V dropped 3 bases and J dropped 4; count of bases not matched to a gene: 14. Germline CDR1 reads SGHVS; CDR2 reads FQNEAQ. The CDR3 region is CASSLDQIKTGPYGYTF. CDR3 nucleotide sequence: TGTGCCAGCAGCTTGGACCAGATCAAGACAGGGCCCTATGGCTACACCTTC.

The genes are TRBV7-6 and TRBJ2-3, with 9 bases identical to TRBD2. Losses at the gene ends were 1 base for V and 2 bases for J; bases not matched to a gene: 16. The CDR3 consists of 20 residues. CDR1 is SGHVS, CDR2 FNYEAQ, per germline. The CDR3 nucleotides are TGTGCCAGCAGCTTAGATGCCAGGGCTTCTAGCGGGACCTTCACAGATACGCAGTATTTT. Amino acid sequence: CASSLDARASSGTFTDTQYF.

The chain joins TRBV13 to TRBJ2-3; D remains ambiguous. The CDR3 is 13 residues long. CDR1 and CDR2 from the germline V gene are PRHDT and FYEKMQ (reference sequence). The ends were cut back, 2 bases at V and 4 bases at J, with 7 bases in the middle. CDR3 bases: TGTGCCAGCAGCTTACGACTCCCAGATACGCAGTATTTT. This sequence encodes CASSLRLPDTQYF.

The V call is TRBV30, the J call TRBJ2-7, with D perhaps matching TRBD1 (6 bases). Germline loops: CDR1 GTSNPN, CDR2 SVGIG (reference sequence). The V and J ends lost 2 bases and 1 base respectively, with 15 bases between them. The CDR3 extends over 15 amino acids. Here the CDR3 reads CAWSPGQPISYEQYF. The CDR3, as DNA: TGTGCCTGGAGTCCCGGACAGCCAATATCCTACGAGCAGTACTTC.

The chain carries TRBV27 and TRBJ2-7, with 11 bases fitting TRBD2. CDR1 is MNHEY and CDR2 is SMNVEV in the germline V gene (reference sequence). This CDR3 is 16 amino acids long. Losses at the gene ends were 3 bases for V and 5 bases for J; bases not matched to a gene: 9. DNA of the CDR3: TGTGCCAGCAGTTTCCGTCGACTAGCGGGAAACGACGAGCAGTACTTC. Protein: CASSFRRLAGNDEQYF.

The rearrangement links TRBV2 to TRBJ2-5; tentative D call: TRBD2 (6 bases). Germline lookup yields CDR1 SNHLY and CDR2 FYNNEI. The CDR3 runs to 16 residues. V dropped 5 bases and J dropped 2 bases, with 18 bases sitting between them. The CDR3 protein is CASSRNRRDSQETQYF. DNA for the CDR3: TGTGCCAGCAGTCGCAATCGCCGGGACTCACAAGAGACCCAGTACTTC.

CDR3 DNA sequence: TGTGCCAGCAGCAAGGGGGACAGGGTCTACAATGAGCAGTTCTTC. Residues: CASSKGDRVYNEQFF. The chain carries TRBV27 and TRBJ2-1; TRBD1 matches 9 bases. Trimming took 6 bases from V and 3 from J; bases not matched to a gene: 6. CDR1 and CDR2 from the germline V gene are MNHEY and SMNVEV (reference sequence). The CDR3 totals 15 residues.

CDR3 residues: CASSRDREAGELFF. The CDR3, as DNA: TGTGCCAGCAGCCGGGACAGGGAAGCCGGGGAGCTGTTTTTT. This chain links TRBV11-2 with TRBJ2-2, with 9 nucleotides matching TRBD1. The CDR3 totals 14 residues. The ends lost 5 bases at V and 6 bases at J; junction bases unmatched: 4. Germline lookup yields CDR1 SGHAT and CDR2 FQNNGV.

This chain links TRBV18 with TRBJ2-7; D is undetermined. V was pared by 3 bases and J by 3 bases, with 15 bases between. CDR1 KGHSH and CDR2 LQKENI come from the germline V gene. The CDR3 has 15 residues. The CDR3 coding sequence is TGTGCCAGCTCACCGGGTTTTGGGCAGATCTACGAGCAGTACTTC. The encoded protein is CASSPGFGQIYEQYF.

V gene TRBV28 combines with J gene TRBJ1-4, with D possibly being TRBD1 (5 bases). The V end was cut by 1 base, the J end by 0 bases, with 6 bases between. The CDR3 has 15 amino acids. Germline CDR1 and CDR2: MDHEN and SYDVKM. The CDR3 DNA reads as TGTGCCAGCAGTTTATCGGGGGCAACTAATGAAAAACTGTTTTTT. This gives the protein CASSLSGATNEKLFF. The full variable domain, in which reference TRBV28 and TRBJ1-4 provide the parts outside the CDR3, is DVKVTQSSRYLVKRTGEKVFLECVQDMDHENMFWYRQDPGLGLRLIYFSYDVKMKEKGDIPEGYSVSREKKERFSLILESASTNQTSMYLCASSLSGATNEKLFFGSGTQLSVL.

The J gene is TRBJ1-2, the V gene TRBV25-1; D possibly corresponds to TRBD1 (5 bases). The CDR3 is 13 residues long. Germline V gene sequence: CDR1 MGHDK, CDR2 SYGVNS. Between the trimmed V and J ends, which lost 3 bases and 4 bases, there was a span of 9 bases. CDR3 loop: CASSERGIYGYTF. The DNA of the CDR3 is TGTGCCAGCAGTGAGCGGGGGATCTATGGCTACACCTTC.

Only one count was recorded for this clone. The V and J genes are TRBV19 and TRBJ2-7; 10 bases agree with TRBD1. The CDR3 sequence is 14 residues long. Germline V lookup: CDR1 LNHDA, CDR2 SQIVND (reference sequence). Losses at the gene ends were 3 bases for V and 5 bases for J; bases not matched to a gene: 4. CDR3 DNA: TGTGCCAGTAGTATCGGGACAGGGGTCGACGAGCAGTACTTC. It yields the protein CASSIGTGVDEQYF.

The CDR3 region has the DNA TGCAGTGCCGGTAGCGTAGGCTACACCTTC. It specifies CSAGSVGYTF. This chain connects TRBV20-1 to TRBJ1-2, with D uncertain. This CDR3 comprises 10 residues. The V and J ends lost 6 bases and 8 bases respectively, with 10 bases between them. Per germline, CDR1 DFQATT and CDR2 SNEGSKA (reference sequence).

The chain links TRBV13 to TRBJ1-5; D may be TRBD1 (5 bases). The CDR3 loop spans 13 amino acids. The V end was cut by 5 bases, the J end by 7 bases, with 12 bases between. CDR1 is PRHDT, CDR2 FYEKMQ, per germline (reference sequence). The CDR3 sequence: CASSQVGVQPQHF. The CDR3 nucleotides read TGTGCCAGCAGCCAGGTAGGGGTGCAGCCCCAGCATTTT.